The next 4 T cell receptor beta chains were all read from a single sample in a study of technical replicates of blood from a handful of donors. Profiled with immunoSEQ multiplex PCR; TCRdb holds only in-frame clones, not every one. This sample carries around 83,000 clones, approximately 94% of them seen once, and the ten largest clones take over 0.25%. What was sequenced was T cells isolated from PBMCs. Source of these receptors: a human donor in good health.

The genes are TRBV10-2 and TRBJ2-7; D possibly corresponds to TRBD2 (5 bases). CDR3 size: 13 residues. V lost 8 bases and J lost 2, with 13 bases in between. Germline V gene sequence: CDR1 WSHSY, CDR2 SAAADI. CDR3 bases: TGCGCCAGCCTCAGCGGTGTACCCTACGAGCAGTACTTC. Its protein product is CASLSGVPYEQYF.

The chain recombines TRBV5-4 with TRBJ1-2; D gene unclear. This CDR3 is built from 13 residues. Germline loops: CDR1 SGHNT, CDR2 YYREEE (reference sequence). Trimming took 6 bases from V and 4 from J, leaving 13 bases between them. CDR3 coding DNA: TGTGCCAGCAACATGGGAGGGAGCTATGGCTACACCTTC. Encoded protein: CASNMGGSYGYTF.

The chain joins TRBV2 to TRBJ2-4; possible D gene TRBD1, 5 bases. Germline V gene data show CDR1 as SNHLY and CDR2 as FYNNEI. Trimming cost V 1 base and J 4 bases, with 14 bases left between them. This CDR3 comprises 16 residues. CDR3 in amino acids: CASSEESRTPKNIQYF. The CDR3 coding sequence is TGTGCCAGCAGTGAAGAGTCACGGACACCAAAAAACATTCAGTACTTC.

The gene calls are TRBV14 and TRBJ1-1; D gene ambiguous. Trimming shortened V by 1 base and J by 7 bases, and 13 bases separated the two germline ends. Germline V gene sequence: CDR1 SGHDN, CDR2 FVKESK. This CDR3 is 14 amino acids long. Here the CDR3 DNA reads TGTGCCAGCAGCCAAGCTAGCCGGGAAAGTGAAGCTTTCTTT. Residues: CASSQASRESEAFF.